The subject of this entry is one T cell receptor beta chain. The antigen remains unidentified. A single base separates this from a much larger clone, so it may be a read error. Sorted subsets were amplified in replicate PCRs using 200 ng DNA, roughly 30,000 T cell genomes. Sequencing was performed with immunoSEQ multiplex PCR; in TCRdb, only in-frame clones are kept and a portion is missing. The table lists about a million clones, roughly 80% of them singletons, with less than 1.5% in the top ten. These data are taken from a study of shared clonotypes between healthy human individuals. Study overall: A donor's plate count was three for CD4 naive and three for CD4 memory; CD8 naive had two and CD8 memory one.

Findings of the study overall: Only blood underwent sampling, and tissue repertoires likely differ. A small donor pool kept down the genetic and exposure-history diversity that was represented.

Specimen: memory CD4+ T cells sorted from blood. Subset meaning: CD45RA-negative fraction. The origin of this receptor is a man younger than 35 in good health.

CDR3 in amino acids: CASSPGLAAYEQYF. The CDR3 DNA is TGTGCCAGCAGCCCGGGACTAGCGGCCTACGAGCAGTACTTC. The gene calls are TRBV5-4 and TRBJ2-7; 11 nucleotides align to TRBD2. Germline assignment: CDR1 SGHNT and CDR2 YYREEE (reference sequence). The CDR3 loop spans 14 amino acids. V lost 4 bases, J lost 2 bases, and 2 bases stayed unmatched.